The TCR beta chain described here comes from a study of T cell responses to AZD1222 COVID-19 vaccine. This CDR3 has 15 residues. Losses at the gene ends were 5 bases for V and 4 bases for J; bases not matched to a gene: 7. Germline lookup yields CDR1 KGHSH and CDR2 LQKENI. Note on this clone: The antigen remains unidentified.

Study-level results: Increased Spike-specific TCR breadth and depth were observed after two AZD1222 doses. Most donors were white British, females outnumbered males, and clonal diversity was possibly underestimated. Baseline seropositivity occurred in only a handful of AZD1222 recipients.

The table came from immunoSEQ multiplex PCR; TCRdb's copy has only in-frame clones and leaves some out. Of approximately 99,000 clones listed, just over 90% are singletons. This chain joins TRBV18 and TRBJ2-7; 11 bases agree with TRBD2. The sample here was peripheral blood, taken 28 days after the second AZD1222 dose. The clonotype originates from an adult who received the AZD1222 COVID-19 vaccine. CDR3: CASSSTSGGGYEQYF. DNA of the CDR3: TGTGCCAGCTCATCCACTAGCGGGGGCGGTTACGAGCAGTACTTC.